A selection of T cell receptor beta chains follows, all from one sample in a study of T cells in localized non-small cell lung cancer. Here immunoSEQ multiplex PCR was the method, and the copy in TCRdb shows in-frame clones only, minus some. The sample holds roughly 89,000 clones, approximately 90% seen once. Source: PBMCs, taken before any cancer treatment. The receptor set was obtained from a woman aged 40-70 years with stage II squamous cell lung carcinoma. CDR3s include the opening cysteine and the closing phenylalanine or tryptophan. Fields, in order: J gene, D gene, V gene, clone size, CDR3 protein, CDR3 DNA. D genes are given only for firm matches. Rows may omit the clone size; those that give it use once, few, many or a size class.

J gene: TRBJ2-1; D gene: TRBD2; V gene: TRBV7-9; clone size: few; CDR3 protein: CASSYSLPSGGDEQFF; CDR3 DNA: TGTGCCAGCAGCTACTCCCTCCCTTCGGGGGGAGATGAGCAGTTCTTC
J gene: TRBJ2-1; D gene: TRBD1; V gene: TRBV10-3; clone size: NA; CDR3 protein: CAIRGQNVYNEQFF; CDR3 DNA: TGTGCCATCAGGGGACAGAACGTTTACAATGAGCAGTTCTTC
J gene: TRBJ2-7; D gene: TRBD1; V gene: TRBV5-4; clone size: NA; CDR3 protein: CATHDRGRSYEQYF; CDR3 DNA: TGTGCCACCCACGACAGGGGGAGGTCCTACGAGCAGTACTTC
J gene: TRBJ2-1; D gene: NA; V gene: TRBV27; clone size: NA; CDR3 protein: CASRGTGQSVQFF; CDR3 DNA: TGTGCCAGCAGGGGCACAGGGCAGAGTGTGCAGTTCTTC
J gene: TRBJ2-7; D gene: NA; V gene: TRBV5-6; clone size: NA; CDR3 protein: CASSQRGWADYEQYF; CDR3 DNA: TGTGCCAGCAGCCAGAGGGGGTGGGCAGACTACGAGCAGTACTTC
J gene: TRBJ2-1; D gene: NA; V gene: TRBV27; clone size: NA; CDR3 protein: CASMGEPRSYNEQFF; CDR3 DNA: TGTGCCAGCATGGGGGAGCCTCGCTCCTACAATGAGCAGTTCTTC
J gene: TRBJ2-3; D gene: TRBD2; V gene: TRBV7-9; clone size: NA; CDR3 protein: CASSAGLASSTDTQYF; CDR3 DNA: TGTGCCAGCAGCGCAGGACTAGCGTCTAGCACAGATACGCAGTATTTT
J gene: TRBJ1-6; D gene: NA; V gene: TRBV10-1; clone size: NA; CDR3 protein: CASSDRGALHF; CDR3 DNA: TGCGCCAGCAGTGACAGGGGAGCCCTCCACTTT
J gene: TRBJ2-1; D gene: NA; V gene: TRBV13; clone size: NA; CDR3 protein: CASSLLQGGSYNEQFF; CDR3 DNA: TGTGCCAGCAGCTTACTTCAGGGAGGCTCCTACAATGAGCAGTTCTTC
J gene: TRBJ1-2; D gene: NA; V gene: TRBV5-1; clone size: NA; CDR3 protein: CASSLEWGNYGYTF; CDR3 DNA: TGCGCCAGCAGCTTGGAATGGGGAAACTATGGCTACACCTTC
J gene: TRBJ2-1; D gene: NA; V gene: TRBV11-2; clone size: NA; CDR3 protein: CASTRNGNFYNEQFF; CDR3 DNA: TGTGCCAGCACCCGTAATGGTAACTTTTACAATGAGCAGTTCTTC
J gene: TRBJ2-2; D gene: NA; V gene: TRBV7-8; clone size: NA; CDR3 protein: CASSQRLGSINTGELFF; CDR3 DNA: TGTGCCAGCAGTCAACGCTTGGGGTCCATAAACACCGGGGAGCTGTTTTTT
J gene: TRBJ2-1; D gene: TRBD1; V gene: TRBV25-1; clone size: NA; CDR3 protein: CASSGGQGASEQFF; CDR3 DNA: TGTGCCAGCAGTGGGGGACAGGGGGCTTCTGAGCAGTTCTTC
J gene: TRBJ2-7; D gene: TRBD2; V gene: TRBV7-8; clone size: NA; CDR3 protein: CASSSPGLAGGEPLLSSYEQYF; CDR3 DNA: TGTGCCAGCAGCTCCCCGGGACTAGCGGGAGGTGAACCCTTATTGAGCTCCTACGAGCAGTACTTC